Below are 26 T cell receptor beta chains sequenced from a single sample in a study of CD8+ T cells in alopecia areata. Treatment defined: oral pan-JAK inhibitor, 5-10 mg twice daily. cDNA reverse transcribed from extracted RNA served as the sequencing template. Repertoires were generated with immunoSEQ multiplex PCR, while TCRdb's copy carries only in-frame clones and drops some. The sample yields nearly 95,000 clones, about 71% seen once. The source was CD8+ T cells sorted from blood, collected at roughly week 45, from a patient treated with tofacitinib. These receptors all come from a human donor with alopecia areata.

In its sample, this clone was seen a few times. This chain joins TRBV13 and TRBJ2-6; 9 bases align to TRBD1. Germline V CDR1 and CDR2: PRHDT, FYEKMQ (reference sequence). V gave up 6 bases and J gave up 2 bases; unmatched junction bases: 5. The CDR3 has 16 amino acids. Here the CDR3 reads CASSGGQGAGANVLTF. In DNA, the CDR3 is TGTGCCAGCAGTGGGGGACAGGGAGCTGGGGCCAACGTCCTGACTTTC.

The CDR3 coding sequence is TGTGCCTGGACCGTGAGCTCCTACAATGAGCAGTTCTTC. It encodes CAWTVSSYNEQFF. The gene calls are TRBV30 and TRBJ2-1; D is uncertain. CDR1 GTSNPN and CDR2 SVGIG come from the germline V gene (reference sequence). V lost 4 bases and J lost 0, with 7 bases in between. The length of the CDR3 is 13 residues.

This clone was observed a single time. The chain carries TRBV7-6 and TRBJ2-7, with 11 bases aligning to TRBD1. CDR1 SGHVS and CDR2 FNYEAQ come from the germline V gene. This CDR3 is 15 amino acids long. V dropped 5 bases and J dropped 3; count of bases not matched to a gene: 6. CDR3 residues: CASSPGTGGGYEQYF. The CDR3 DNA reads TGTGCCAGCAGCCCGGGGACAGGGGGTGGCTACGAGCAGTACTTC.

This rearrangement joins TRBV29-1 to TRBJ1-2; 7 positions match TRBD1. CDR3 length: 11 amino acids. Germline CDR1 and CDR2: SQVTM and ANQGSEA. The ends lost 3 bases at V and 10 bases at J; junction bases unmatched: 5. CDR3 residues: CSVEEGTVYTF. CDR3 nucleotide sequence: TGCAGCGTTGAGGAGGGGACAGTCTACACCTTC.

The chain has TRBV6-4 and TRBJ2-5, with 12 positions matching TRBD2. J was trimmed by 0 bases and V by 0 bases; bases with no gene match: 11. CDR3 length: 20 amino acids. The germline CDR1 and CDR2 sequences are MRHNA and SNTAGT. The CDR3 loop reads CASSDSATSGGQPYQETQYF. CDR3 bases: TGTGCCAGCAGTGACTCGGCTACTAGCGGGGGGCAACCTTACCAAGAGACCCAGTACTTC.

The table lists this clone with a few counts. V and J are TRBV30 and TRBJ1-4; 10 nucleotides line up with TRBD1. The CDR3 is made up of 16 amino acids. From germline, CDR1 is GTSNPN and CDR2 SVGIG (reference sequence). Trimming cost V 2 bases and J 8 bases; bases outside gene matches: 11. In nucleotides, the CDR3 is TGTGCCTGGAGTCCCAGACCCGGGACAGGGGCAGAAAAACTGTTTTTT. Translation: CAWSPRPGTGAEKLFF.

The chain uses TRBV7-6 and TRBJ1-1; D uncertain. V lost 4 bases, J lost 3 bases, and 15 bases lay in between. CDR1 is SGHVS, CDR2 FNYEAQ, per germline. The CDR3 loop spans 15 amino acids. The CDR3 DNA follows: TGTGCCAGCAGCTCGACCGAGGGCGAGGACACTGAAGCTTTCTTT. Amino acid sequence: CASSSTEGEDTEAFF.

The rearrangement joins TRBV4-3 to TRBJ1-2; tentative D call: TRBD1 (5 bases). CDR1 and CDR2 from the germline V gene are LGHNA and YSLEER. The CDR3 runs to 15 residues. V gave up 0 bases and J gave up 5 bases, with 13 bases separating them. The CDR3 protein is CASSQDSDSRYGYTF. The DNA of the CDR3 is TGCGCCAGCAGCCAAGATAGCGACAGTAGGTATGGCTACACCTTC.

This chain connects TRBV18 to TRBJ1-1; D possibly corresponds to TRBD1 (6 bases). Germline V gene sequence: CDR1 KGHSH, CDR2 LQKENI. The CDR3 is 17 amino acids. The V end was cut by 1 base, the J end by 0 bases, with 15 bases between. CDR3 bases: TGTGCCAGCTCACCACTAGCTTCTCAGGGGATGAACACTGAAGCTTTCTTT. This codes for CASSPLASQGMNTEAFF.

CDR3 region: CASSQDPISGELFF. CDR3 nucleotides: TGCGCCAGCAGCCAAGATCCGATCTCCGGGGAGCTGTTTTTT. The genes are TRBV4-3 and TRBJ2-2; no reliable D call. V lost 0 bases and J 6 bases, leaving 8 bases between the germline ends. CDR1 LGHNA and CDR2 YSLEER come from the germline V gene. This CDR3 contains 14 residues.

The rearrangement joins TRBV4-3 to TRBJ1-1; perhaps TRBD1 as D (6 bases). Germline-derived CDR1 and CDR2 are LGHNA and YSLEER. The ends were cut back, 0 bases at V and 6 bases at J, with 11 bases in the middle. The CDR3 consists of 14 residues. The CDR3 is CASSQDEQGSEAFF. The CDR3 DNA sequence: TGCGCCAGCAGCCAAGATGAACAGGGCTCTGAAGCTTTCTTT.

The chain has TRBV2 and TRBJ2-7, with 7 bases that match TRBD1. Germline V gene data show CDR1 as SNHLY and CDR2 as FYNNEI. The CDR3 is 14 amino acids. V shed 3 bases, J shed 5 bases, and the junction held 7 bases outside the gene matches. In DNA, the CDR3 is TGTGCCAGCAGTGAGTCACAGGGGTTCCACGAGCAGTACTTC. It translates to CASSESQGFHEQYF.

This chain connects TRBV4-1 to TRBJ1-1; no definite D call. Germline assignment: CDR1 MGHRA and CDR2 YSYEKL. The CDR3 is 13 residues long. V was shortened by 4 bases and J by 1 base, with 7 bases between the two germline ends. The CDR3 region is CASSPQANTEAFF. For the CDR3, the DNA is TGCGCCAGCAGCCCCCAGGCGAACACTGAAGCTTTCTTT.

This chain connects TRBV7-6 to TRBJ2-7; unclear D gene. Germline V CDR1 and CDR2: SGHVS, FNYEAQ. The V end was cut by 2 bases, the J end by 0 bases, with 8 bases between. The CDR3 is made up of 14 amino acids. CDR3 coding DNA: TGTGCCAGCAGCTTAAACCCCGACTCCTACGAGCAGTACTTC. Amino acid sequence: CASSLNPDSYEQYF.

This clone showed up just a few times. The chain uses TRBV27 and TRBJ2-7; 9 nucleotides line up with TRBD1. V lost 8 bases, J lost 2 bases, and 7 bases stayed unmatched. Per the germline V gene, CDR1 is MNHEY and CDR2 is SMNVEV (reference sequence). The CDR3 totals 14 residues. The DNA for the CDR3 is TGTGCCAGCGGCATAGGGGACAGGGCCTACGAGCAGTACTTC. Protein: CASGIGDRAYEQYF.

CDR3 sequence: CASSQDPAGGSTDTQYF. DNA of the CDR3: TGCGCCAGCAGCCAAGATCCAGCGGGGGGGTCCACAGATACGCAGTATTTT. The chain is built from TRBV4-3 and TRBJ2-3, with 10 bases aligning to TRBD2. Germline V CDR1 and CDR2: LGHNA, YSLEER. The ends lost 0 bases at V and 2 bases at J; junction bases unmatched: 5. CDR3 size: 17 residues.

The chain couples TRBV29-1 to TRBJ1-2, with 7 bases identical to TRBD1. CDR1 SQVTM and CDR2 ANQGSEA come from the germline V gene. The CDR3 is 12 amino acids. J gave up 8 bases and V 5 bases, and 8 bases lay outside the gene matches. CDR3 sequence: CSVPGQTGGYTF. The DNA of the CDR3 is TGCAGCGTTCCCGGACAGACAGGGGGCTACACCTTC.

The chain uses TRBV7-9 and TRBJ2-1; unclear D gene. The CDR3 is 12 residues long. V dropped 4 bases and J dropped 9 bases, with 10 bases sitting between them. CDR1 and CDR2 from the germline V gene are SEHNR and FQNEAQ (reference sequence). The CDR3 loop is CASSSPGGEQFF. CDR3 sequence (DNA): TGTGCCAGCAGCTCCCCCGGCGGTGAGCAGTTCTTC.

This clone occurred a few times. The chain joins TRBV28 to TRBJ2-3, with D unresolved. The CDR3 is 12 amino acids. The germline gives CDR1 MDHEN, CDR2 SYDVKM. V was cut by 6 bases and J by 6 bases, with 10 bases left in between. CDR3 nucleotides: TGTGCCAGCAGCCCGGTACCGGATACGCAGTATTTT. Translation: CASSPVPDTQYF.

This clone was counted a single time. The chain couples TRBV30 to TRBJ2-1; possible D gene TRBD1, 5 bases. Per germline, CDR1 GTSNPN and CDR2 SVGIG (reference sequence). The CDR3 sequence is 14 residues long. V lost 3 bases and J 4 bases, leaving 13 bases between the germline ends. The chain's CDR3 is CAWSQLTGYNEQFF. CDR3 nucleotides: TGTGCCTGGAGCCAACTCACAGGTTACAATGAGCAGTTCTTC.

The chain joins TRBV28 to TRBJ2-6; D call uncertain. The length of the CDR3 is 16 residues. CDR1 and CDR2 (germline): MDHEN, SYDVKM. Trimming removed 3 bases from V and 0 bases from J, with 9 bases in between. This chain's CDR3 is CASSFSGSSGANVLTF. CDR3 bases: TGTGCCAGCAGTTTCTCCGGCAGCTCTGGGGCCAACGTCCTGACTTTC.

This clone was counted a few times. The chain links TRBV4-1 to TRBJ1-5; weak D call: TRBD1 (6 bases). This CDR3 contains 14 residues. Trimming took 1 base from V and 6 from J, leaving 10 bases between them. Germline values: CDR1 MGHRA, CDR2 YSYEKL. DNA of the CDR3: TGCGCCAGCAGCCAAGCACAGGGATCTCAGCCCCAGCATTTT. Its protein product is CASSQAQGSQPQHF.

This clone was recorded once. This chain uses TRBV10-2 with TRBJ2-5, with D perhaps TRBD2 (5 bases). The CDR3 totals 12 residues. CDR1 and CDR2 (germline): WSHSY, SAAADI. In nucleotides, the CDR3 is TGCGCAACCCGGGTGGTAGCGGAGACCCAGTACTTC. It codes for CATRVVAETQYF.

The chain is built from TRBV29-1 and TRBJ1-1; D is unclear. Germline-derived CDR1 and CDR2 are SQVTM and ANQGSEA. V lost 6 bases and J lost 1, with 9 bases in between. The CDR3 sequence is 12 residues long. This chain's CDR3 is CSVTGENTEAFF. The CDR3 DNA reads as TGCAGCGTAACCGGTGAGAACACTGAAGCTTTCTTT.

The rearrangement links TRBV7-9 to TRBJ1-1, with a weak D call TRBD1 (6 bases). The germline V and J ends were trimmed by 8 bases and 3 bases, with 10 bases remaining between them. The CDR3 has 12 residues. The V gene's germline CDR1 is SEHNR and CDR2 FQNEAQ (reference sequence). CDR3 bases: TGTGCCAGCCGGACAGCGGACACTGAAGCTTTCTTT. Translation: CASRTADTEAFF. Full variable domain (missing parts from reference TRBV7-9 and TRBJ1-1): DTGVSQNPRHKITKRGQNVTFRCDPISEHNRLYWYRQTLGQGPEFLTYFQNEAQLEKSRLLSDRFSAERPKGSFSTLEIQRTEQGDSAMYLCASRTADTEAFFGQGTRLTVV.

In DNA, the CDR3 is TGTGCCAGCAGCTTCGCCAGGGCGAGCTCCTACGAGCAGTACTTC. Translation gives CASSFARASSYEQYF. The V gene is TRBV7-9, the J gene TRBJ2-7, with a possible D match to TRBD1 (5 bases). The germline gives CDR1 SEHNR, CDR2 FQNEAQ (reference sequence). The CDR3 runs to 15 residues. V lost 3 bases to trimming and J lost 0 bases, with 12 bases between them.